These 30 T cell receptor beta chains were all obtained from the same sample, sequenced in a study of cytomegalovirus exposure and HLA in healthy donors (dated by TCRdb to the late 2010s). The library was prepared using the immunoSEQ multiplex PCR assay. For the multiplex PCR, a mixture combining 60 forward primers for TCR Vbeta segments and 13 reverse primers for TCR Jbeta segments was used. This immuneACCESS table, as held by TCRdb, lists in-frame sequences with V and J called but not all clones. Of the missing ones, under half trace to an unresolved V gene in checked studies; the others have no known cause. For this sample the table gives 80,000 to 100,000 clones, of which 70% were detected only once. The top ten clonotypes cover over 2% of the sample. Specimen: PBMCs. These receptors came from a man aged 50-59 years in good health and CMV-seronegative.

This clone was picked up a small number of times. The rearrangement joins TRBV11-2 to TRBJ2-7, with D tentatively TRBD1 (6 bases). The CDR3 extends over 13 amino acids. Germline lookup yields CDR1 SGHAT and CDR2 FQNNGV. The V end lost 5 bases, the J end lost 7 bases, and 15 bases lay between the germline ends. The CDR3 sequence: CASSQGQLGEQYF. In nucleotides, the CDR3 is TGTGCCAGCAGCCAAGGACAGCTTGGTGAGCAGTACTTC.

The rearrangement joins TRBV27 to TRBJ2-2; 7 nucleotides align to TRBD1. Germline V gene sequence: CDR1 MNHEY, CDR2 SMNVEV (reference sequence). The CDR3 has 16 residues. The junction had 10 bases not matched to a gene; V was cut back by 4 bases and J by 5 bases. This CDR3 reads CASSSPDRARTGELFF. The CDR3 nucleotides read TGTGCCAGCAGTTCCCCAGACAGGGCTCGGACCGGGGAGCTGTTTTTT.

Concerning this clone itself: Different DNA sequences within this sample yield the same CDR3. The gene calls are TRBV6-5 and TRBJ2-5, with 8 bases fitting TRBD1. CDR3 length: 16 residues. Germline V gene lookup returns CDR1 MNHEY and CDR2 SVGAGI. The junction had 12 bases not matched to a gene; V was cut back by 1 base and J by 8 bases. This chain's CDR3 is CASSYLAGGAGKTQYF. The CDR3 DNA sequence: TGTGCCAGCAGTTACTTGGCAGGGGGCGCTGGAAAAACCCAGTACTTC.

The V call is TRBV28, the J call TRBJ2-7; 10 nucleotides match TRBD1. In germline, CDR1 is MDHEN, CDR2 SYDVKM. V shed 5 bases, J shed 1 base, and the junction held 8 bases outside the gene matches. The length of the CDR3 is 16 residues. Written as DNA, the CDR3 is TGTGCCAGCAGTCTAGCGACAGGGGGCTGGTCCTACGAGCAGTACTTC. Translation gives CASSLATGGWSYEQYF. Full variable domain (remainder filled in from reference TRBV28 and TRBJ2-7): DVKVTQSSRYLVKRTGEKVFLECVQDMDHENMFWYRQDPGLGLRLIYFSYDVKMKEKGDIPEGYSVSREKKERFSLILESASTNQTSMYLCASSLATGGWSYEQYFGPGTRLTVT.

This clone turned up a few times. The chain carries TRBV11-3 and TRBJ2-5, with 8 bases lining up with TRBD2. The V gene end was trimmed by 2 bases and the J gene end by 1 base; junction bases not matched to a gene: 3. The germline CDR1 and CDR2 sequences are SGHNT and YENEEA. This CDR3 spans 15 amino acids. This CDR3 reads CASSLRSGGQETQYF. The CDR3 nucleotides read TGTGCCAGCAGCTTACGGAGCGGGGGCCAAGAGACCCAGTACTTC.

The rearrangement joins TRBV6-6 to TRBJ2-7, with 8 bases matching TRBD2. Germline V gene sequence: CDR1 MNHNY, CDR2 SVGAGI (reference sequence). The V segment lost 6 bases and the J segment 3 bases; nucleotides outside the gene matches: 4. The CDR3 extends over 13 amino acids. In DNA, the CDR3 is TGTGCCAGCAGCCCAGCGGGGGTCTACGAGCAGTACTTC. Translating it yields CASSPAGVYEQYF.

The V call is TRBV18, the J call TRBJ1-5; TRBD1 might be the D (6 bases). CDR3 length: 14 amino acids. Germline loops: CDR1 KGHSH, CDR2 LQKENI. With 3 bases removed from V and 5 bases from J, the gap between germline ends came to 11 bases. The CDR3 reads CASSPTDSDQPQHF. The CDR3, as DNA: TGTGCCAGCTCACCGACGGACAGCGATCAGCCCCAGCATTTT.

The rearrangement uses TRBV28 and TRBJ1-4; no clear D gene. There are 14 residues in the CDR3. Between the trimmed V and J ends, which lost 5 bases and 0 bases, there was a span of 7 bases. Germline V gene data show CDR1 as MDHEN and CDR2 as SYDVKM. CDR3 DNA: TGTGCCAGCAGTCTTCTCGCAACTAATGAAAAACTGTTTTTT. Its translation: CASSLLATNEKLFF.

This chain connects TRBV6-5 to TRBJ2-1, with D uncertain. The CDR3 is 15 residues long. Germline lookup yields CDR1 MNHEY and CDR2 SVGAGI. Trimming shortened V by 2 bases and J by 2 bases, and 10 bases separated the two germline ends. The CDR3 bases are TGTGCCAGCAGTTACCTGGCTGCCCCCTACAATGAGCAGTTCTTC. Its protein product is CASSYLAAPYNEQFF.

The chain couples TRBV28 to TRBJ2-7; D might be TRBD1 (6 bases). This CDR3 is 12 amino acids long. Trimming shortened V by 9 bases and J by 6 bases, and 15 bases separated the two germline ends. The germline V gene encodes CDR1 MDHEN and CDR2 SYDVKM. In DNA, the CDR3 is TGTGCCAGTCTCACAGGGCGTAGCGAGCAGTACTTC. Protein product: CASLTGRSEQYF.

The sample holds a few counts of this clone. The rearrangement joins TRBV19 to TRBJ1-5; D not resolved. The CDR3 extends over 17 amino acids. Deletions cut 2 bases from V and 3 bases from J, with 17 bases between. Germline V gene lookup returns CDR1 LNHDA and CDR2 SQIVND (reference sequence). The CDR3 loop is CASSIKRATIPNQPQHF. The CDR3 DNA follows: TGTGCCAGTAGTATAAAGAGGGCCACGATTCCCAATCAGCCCCAGCATTTT.

This clone was seen a handful of times. The chain recombines TRBV11-1 with TRBJ2-3; 13 nucleotides agree with TRBD2. CDR1 is SGHAT and CDR2 is FQDESV in the germline V gene (reference sequence). The CDR3 loop spans 19 amino acids. V shed 5 bases, J shed 2 bases, and the junction held 13 bases outside the gene matches. The CDR3 region has the DNA TGTGCCAGCAGCGGGGGCAGGGTACTAGCGGGGGGGCCCACAGATACGCAGTATTTT. As protein: CASSGGRVLAGGPTDTQYF.

This clone was seen only a few times. The V gene is TRBV18, the J gene TRBJ2-7, with TRBD1 identical over 9 bases. With V trimmed by 3 bases and J by 4 bases, 10 bases remained unmatched. Germline assignment: CDR1 KGHSH and CDR2 LQKENI. The CDR3 consists of 16 residues. CDR3 sequence reads: CASSPEQGAKAYEQYF. In DNA, the CDR3 is TGTGCCAGCTCACCGGAACAGGGGGCGAAGGCTTACGAGCAGTACTTC.

V gene TRBV18 combines with J gene TRBJ1-1, with a possible D match to TRBD1 (6 bases). The CDR3 loop spans 14 amino acids. From germline, CDR1 is KGHSH and CDR2 LQKENI. V gave up 4 bases and J gave up 1 base, with 10 bases separating them. CDR3 region: CASSLGAGNTEAFF. In nucleotides, the CDR3 is TGTGCCAGCTCACTGGGGGCAGGGAACACTGAAGCTTTCTTT.

The chain uses TRBV30 and TRBJ1-1; D remains ambiguous. Germline-derived CDR1 and CDR2 are GTSNPN and SVGIG (reference sequence). The CDR3 has 13 amino acids. Trimming took 2 bases from V and 4 from J, leaving 11 bases between them. CDR3 in DNA: TGTGCCTGGAGTTTGGAGGGAGGCACTGAAGCTTTCTTT. Protein product: CAWSLEGGTEAFF.

The rearrangement uses TRBV7-9 and TRBJ2-2; the match to TRBD1 covers 8 bases. The germline CDR1 and CDR2 sequences are SEHNR and FQNEAQ (reference sequence). The CDR3 sequence is 16 residues long. After removal of 5 bases from V and 2 bases from J, the junction contained 7 bases not matched to a gene. The CDR3 nucleotides are TGTGCCAGCAGCGGTCCCGGGACAGGTAACACCGGGGAGCTGTTTTTT. Translation gives CASSGPGTGNTGELFF.

The chain joins TRBV21-1 to TRBJ2-1; TRBD1 is the table's D call and was not checked against the DNA. TRBV21-1 is noted as a pseudogene. CDR3 length: 17 residues. This CDR3 reads CASSKASDRGLNNEQFF. In DNA, the CDR3 is TGTGCCAGCAGCAAAGCGTCCGACAGGGGTCTCAACAATGAGCAGTTCTTC.

The chain recombines TRBV19 with TRBJ2-2; 10 nucleotides agree with TRBD2. The ends lost 4 bases at V and 3 bases at J; junction bases unmatched: 8. Germline V lookup: CDR1 LNHDA, CDR2 SQIVND (reference sequence). This CDR3 contains 17 residues. CDR3 sequence (DNA): TGTGCCAGTAGTACAGGCCTAGCGGGGGTTTACACCGGGGAGCTGTTTTTT. Its translation: CASSTGLAGVYTGELFF.

This rearrangement joins TRBV7-9 to TRBJ2-7, with TRBD1 identical over 7 bases. Germline loops: CDR1 SEHNR, CDR2 FQNEAQ (reference sequence). The ends lost 5 bases at V and 3 bases at J; junction bases unmatched: 7. The CDR3 consists of 14 residues. CDR3 DNA: TGTGCCAGCAGCGACGGACAGGACCTCTACGAGCAGTACTTC. This encodes CASSDGQDLYEQYF.

The V and J genes are TRBV7-6 and TRBJ2-5; 10 bases match TRBD2. J gave up 5 bases and V 6 bases, and 6 bases lay outside the gene matches. Germline V gene sequence: CDR1 SGHVS, CDR2 FNYEAQ. The CDR3 runs to 14 residues. The CDR3 nucleotides read TGTGCCAGCAGATCCCTAGCGGGAGTTGAGACCCAGTACTTC. This encodes CASRSLAGVETQYF.

The chain carries TRBV19 and TRBJ2-1, with TRBD2 matching over 7 bases. The CDR3 contains 18 residues. Losses at the gene ends were 2 bases for V and 5 bases for J; bases not matched to a gene: 15. Germline assignment: CDR1 LNHDA and CDR2 SQIVND (reference sequence). CDR3 sequence reads: CASSITHSLSGANNEQFF. DNA of the CDR3: TGTGCCAGTAGTATAACCCATAGTTTGAGCGGGGCCAACAATGAGCAGTTCTTC. The full variable domain, in which reference TRBV19 and TRBJ2-1 provide the parts outside the CDR3, is DGGITQSPKYLFRKEGQNVTLSCEQNLNHDAMYWYRQDPGQGLRLIYYSQIVNDFQKGDIAEGYSVSREKKESFPLTVTSAQKNPTAFYLCASSITHSLSGANNEQFFGPGTRLTVL.

V is TRBV4-2 and J is TRBJ2-5; 10 nucleotides align to TRBD2. The CDR3 totals 16 residues. The germline V gene has CDR1 LGHNA and CDR2 YNFKEQ. J lost 0 bases, V lost 0 bases, and 1 base had no gene match. The CDR3 spells CASSQELAGNQETQYF. CDR3 nucleotides: TGTGCCAGCAGCCAAGAACTAGCGGGGAACCAAGAGACCCAGTACTTC.

This clone occurred a few times. V is TRBV10-3 and J is TRBJ2-1; maybe TRBD1 (6 bases). The CDR3 length is 17 residues. In germline, CDR1 is ENHRY, CDR2 SYGVKD. The V and J ends lost 5 bases and 6 bases respectively, with 23 bases between them. The CDR3 nucleotides are TGTGCCATCAGTCGGTCCATATTTGGGGGCACCGTCAATGAGCAGTTCTTC. The encoded protein is CAISRSIFGGTVNEQFF.

This chain joins TRBV7-2 and TRBJ2-5, with D perhaps TRBD2 (5 bases). Trimming removed 5 bases at V and 5 bases at J, with 15 bases between. Germline CDR1 and CDR2: SGHTA and FQGNSA. CDR3 length: 14 residues. CDR3 amino acids: CASSLALVAETQYF. The CDR3 DNA reads TGTGCCAGCAGCCTTGCACTAGTCGCGGAGACCCAGTACTTC.

V and J are TRBV5-6 and TRBJ2-2, with D perhaps TRBD2 (7 bases). Per the germline V gene, CDR1 is SGHDT and CDR2 is YYEEEE. V lost 7 bases and J 5 bases, leaving 21 bases between the germline ends. This CDR3 has 16 amino acids. DNA of the CDR3: TGTGCCAGCCATCGACGGGGGGCGGTAAGGACCGGGGAGCTGTTTTTT. Translated, it gives CASHRRGAVRTGELFF.

This clone was counted once. The junction and the germline gene differ at one end; a read error may be behind it. This chain connects TRBV7-7 to TRBJ2-7, with D possibly TRBD1 on 5 matching bases. This CDR3 region has 17 residues. CDR1 is SSHAT, CDR2 FNYEAQ, per germline (reference sequence). DNA for the CDR3: TGTGCTAGCAGCCCTAACCCAGGACACGGAATTTTTGATGAGCAGTACTTC. Translation gives CASSPNPGHGIFDEQYF.

The V and J genes are TRBV7-9 and TRBJ2-7; D is undetermined. CDR1 is SEHNR and CDR2 is FQNEAQ in the germline V gene (reference sequence). The ends were cut back, 5 bases at V and 4 bases at J, with 12 bases in the middle. This CDR3 is 13 amino acids long. The CDR3 spells CASSQDTEYEQYF. Here the CDR3 DNA reads TGTGCCAGCAGCCAAGATACAGAATACGAGCAGTACTTC.

The rearrangement links TRBV11-3 to TRBJ2-7, with a possible D match to TRBD2 (5 bases). CDR1 is SGHNT and CDR2 is YENEEA in the germline V gene. The CDR3 contains 12 residues. V dropped 0 bases and J dropped 7 bases, with 7 bases sitting between them. The DNA of the CDR3 is TGTGCCAGCAGCTTAGATCCGGGAGAGCAGTACTTC. Its translation: CASSLDPGEQYF. Drawing the rest from reference TRBV11-3 and TRBJ2-7, the complete variable domain is EAGVVQSPRYKIIEKKQPVAFWCNPISGHNTLYWYLQNLGQGPELLIRYENEEAVDDSQLPKDRFSAERLKGVDSTLKIQPAELGDSAVYLCASSLDPGEQYFGPGTRLTVT.

V and J are TRBV18 and TRBJ1-2, with TRBD1 matching over 7 bases. After removal of 3 bases from V and 4 bases from J, the junction contained 5 bases not matched to a gene. CDR3 length equals 14 residues. Looked up from germline, CDR1 is KGHSH and CDR2 is LQKENI. The CDR3 DNA reads as TGTGCCAGCTCACCCGACAGGGCCCGCTATGGCTACACCTTC. This translates into CASSPDRARYGYTF.

J is TRBJ2-7 and V is TRBV30; D is uncertain. Germline V gene data show CDR1 as GTSNPN and CDR2 as SVGIG (reference sequence). The CDR3 is made up of 11 amino acids. Trimming cost V 5 bases and J 4 bases, with 9 bases left between them. CDR3 bases: TGTGCCTGGGCCCTCGGGTACGAGCAGTACTTC. Amino acids: CAWALGYEQYF.